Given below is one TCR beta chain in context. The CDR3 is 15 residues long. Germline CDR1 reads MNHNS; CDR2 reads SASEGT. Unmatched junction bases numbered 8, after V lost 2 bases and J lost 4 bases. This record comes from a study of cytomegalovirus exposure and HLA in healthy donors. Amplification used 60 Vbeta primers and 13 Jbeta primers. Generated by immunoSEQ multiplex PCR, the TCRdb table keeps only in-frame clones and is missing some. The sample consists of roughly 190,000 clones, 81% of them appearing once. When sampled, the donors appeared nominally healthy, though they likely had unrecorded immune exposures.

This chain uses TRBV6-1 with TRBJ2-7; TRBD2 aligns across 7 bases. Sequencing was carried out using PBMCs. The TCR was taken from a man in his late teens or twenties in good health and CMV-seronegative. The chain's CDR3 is CASSEPGGGAYEQYF. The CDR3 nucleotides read TGTGCCAGCAGTGAACCGGGCGGGGGAGCGTACGAGCAGTACTTC.